This T cell receptor (beta chain) was sequenced during a study of human T cells and chemical hapten exposure (dated by TCRdb to the early 2020s). Context from the whole study: For sensitization, 2% DPC in acetone was applied to an approximately 2 cm by approximately 2 cm area of upper inner arm skin. Blood samples were taken from patients before sensitization (week 0) and then at 2, 6 and about 24 weeks after DPC sensitization. Roughly 30 alopecia patients provided blood for TCR sequencing at one to four time points (pre-sensitization, 2, 6 and 24 weeks). Each blood RNA sample was used to sequence both TCR alpha and TCR beta chains. Patch testing on the upper back used Finn chambers containing 0.01% DPC, with scoring done after 6 days according to International Contact Dermatitis Research Group standards. Throughout the study period of 20 to 30 weeks, patients also received therapeutic DPC doses to the scalp every week. The libraries were sequenced as a pool, and the TCR yield per sample differed mostly because of small variations in library volumes within the pool. Alopecia areata with under or over 50% scalp involvement, alopecia totalis and alopecia universalis were represented in the patient cohort, which was mostly female. In alopecia patients, the study followed how the peripheral blood TCR repertoire changed in vivo over primary and secondary sensitization to diphenylcyclopropenone (DPC), a hapten. The full study reports these points: Significantly more large CDR3 similarity clusters were formed by expanded TCRs than by pre-sensitization or healthy control sets, consistent with antigen-driven responses. Because all patients had alopecia, a presumed autoimmune disease, the immune response of the patients might differ from that of healthy individuals. DPC sensitization did not change how many TCRs were above 1 in 1000 frequency, and no evidence was found of alterations in global repertoire structure. Repeated subsampling changed both the strength of the expansion versus patch-test correlation and the threshold at which that correlation became significant. The number of PT1 expanded TCRs positively correlated with patch test score, significant at thresholds 8, 16 and 32 but not 4.

This clonotype was seen repeatedly, ten times or more. Its target antigen remains unknown. No much larger clone is present one base from it, and per-base qualities are unavailable. The intended sense of this specimen's time point label: patch test 1, 2 weeks after DPC sensitization. The sample's treatment or condition label, decoded: therapeutic diphenylcyclopropenone sensitization with weekly scalp DPC. Total RNA was isolated from unfractionated whole blood collected in Tempus Blood RNA tubes. At each patch-test visit, blood was drawn before the patch test was applied. To be eligible, patients had to be aged 18 to 70, diagnosed with alopecia and judged suitable for DPC therapy, while pregnant patients were excluded. Receptor libraries were prepared by RACE. Sequenced using a NextSeq 500. Library preparation attached unique molecular identifiers to individual cDNA molecules for quantitative, reproducible TCR counting. As for how the authors treated the data: The median number of TCRs per sample was roughly 94,000, ranging from about 23,224 to 700,000. V, J and CDR3 annotation of the TCR reads was carried out using the Decombinator software suite. For PS versus PT1 abundance plots, all samples were subsampled to the same number of TCRs (28,000). Expanded TCRs were defined as absent before sensitization and observed at least eight times at the 2-week time point. Through fastp at Q25 and MiXCR, TCRdb rebuilt clones from the public reads, retaining in-frame beta chains. Records with the same CDR3 protein are collapsed into one entry carrying the most frequent genes and DNA. V and J calls and clone size were set by TCRdb, not the authors. Counted in this sample were fewer than 50,000 distinct CDR3 sequences; just under 4% of them appeared once. Roughly 24% of the sample goes to the ten largest clones.

Taken from the germline V gene, the CDR1 and CDR2 loops are MNHNS and SASEGT. The cysteine opens and the phenylalanine closes a CDR3 of 14 amino acids. The entry retains the CDR3 DNA only, 42 bases that are in frame from base 1. V loses 6 bases, J loses 0 bases, and the germline ends lie 12 bases apart. The clonotype was recovered from a man aged 50 to 59 with alopecia areata. Some clones in this sample may be carry-over from other donors' samples. The chain links TRBV6-1 with TRBJ2-7, with the D gene not clear enough to name. Sequencing used whole blood, obtained in connection with sensitization to the hapten diphenylcyclopropenone (DPC). The DNA is as follows: TGTGCCAGCAGGACGGACCCCGTCTCCTACGAGCAGTACTTC. Protein translation: CASRTDPVSYEQYF.